A single T cell receptor (beta chain) is shown here with its context. The source of the sample is a study of preoperative IRX-2 immunotherapy in early breast cancer. Assay: immunoSEQ multiplex PCR; the TCRdb copy retains only in-frame clones and omits some. The repertoire holds about 43,000 clones, with just under 95% as singletons. Stated treatment: preoperative locoregional IRX-2 cytokine immunotherapy. Samples came from a phase Ib trial of preoperative locoregional IRX-2 cytokine immunotherapy. This receptor was obtained from a human donor with breast cancer. Sample: tumor tissue, taken after IRX-2 immunotherapy.

CDR3 loop: CASSSGLAGPYNEQFF. The CDR3 nucleotides are TGTGCCAGCAGCTCCGGACTAGCGGGACCATACAATGAGCAGTTCTTC. The rearrangement links TRBV7-9 to TRBJ2-1; 12 positions agree with TRBD2. CDR3 size: 16 residues. V shed 4 bases, J shed 4 bases, and the junction held 5 bases outside the gene matches. The germline gives CDR1 SEHNR, CDR2 FQNEAQ (reference sequence).